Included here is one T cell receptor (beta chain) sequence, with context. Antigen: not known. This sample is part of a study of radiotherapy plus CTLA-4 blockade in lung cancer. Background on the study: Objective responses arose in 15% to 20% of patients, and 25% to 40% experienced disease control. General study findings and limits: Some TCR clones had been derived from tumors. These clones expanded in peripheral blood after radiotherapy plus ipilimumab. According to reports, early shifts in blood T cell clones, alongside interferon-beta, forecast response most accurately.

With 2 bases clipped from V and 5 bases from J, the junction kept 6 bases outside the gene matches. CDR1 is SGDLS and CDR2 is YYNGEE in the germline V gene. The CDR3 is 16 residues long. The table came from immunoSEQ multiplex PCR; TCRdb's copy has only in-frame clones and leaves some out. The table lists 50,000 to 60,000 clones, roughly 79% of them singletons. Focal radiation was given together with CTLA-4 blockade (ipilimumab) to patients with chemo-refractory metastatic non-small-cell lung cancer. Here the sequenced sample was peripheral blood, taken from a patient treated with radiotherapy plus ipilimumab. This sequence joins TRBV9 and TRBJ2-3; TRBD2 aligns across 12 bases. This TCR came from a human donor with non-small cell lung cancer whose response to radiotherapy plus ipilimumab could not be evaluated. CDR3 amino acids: CASSVSSGGDVDTQYF. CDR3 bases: TGTGCCAGCAGCGTTTCTAGCGGGGGGGATGTAGATACGCAGTATTTT.